A selection of T cell receptor beta chains follows, all from one sample in a study of spatial heterogeneity in lung cancer. From the 5' RACE reads, TCRdb called clonotypes with MiXCR, one entry per CDR3 protein. Of some 22,000 distinct CDR3 sequences in the sample, approximately 5.8% were seen once. The starting material was PBMCs, obtained at surgery. These receptors were collected from a male donor with early-stage non-small cell lung cancer. Each CDR3 is given with its conserved first and last residue. The order of the fields is clone size, D gene, J gene, V gene, CDR3 DNA, CDR3 protein. A D gene is named only where the DNA matches it firmly. The size field is filled for only some rows; it gives once, few, many or a size class.

many,.,TRBJ2-7,TRBV20-1,TGCAGTGCCCCTATCCCTAGCGCGTCCTTGTCCTACGAGCAGTACTTC,CSAPIPSASLSYEQYF
few,TRBD1,TRBJ2-7,TRBV13,TGTGCCAGCAGCCTCAGGGGGAGTCTATCCTACGAGCAGTACTTC,CASSLRGSLSYEQYF
many,.,TRBJ2-1,TRBV6-2/TRBV6-3,TGTGCCAGCATTGGACTGCGAGGGAACTACAATGAGCAGTTCTTC,CASIGLRGNYNEQFF
few,TRBD1,TRBJ2-7,TRBV27,TGTGCCAGCACCAGGACAGGGGGGTACGAGCAGTACTTC,CASTRTGGYEQYF
many,.,TRBJ2-7,TRBV15,TGTGCCACCAGCACTCCCGGAGGGGGACCCTACGAGCAGTACTTC,CATSTPGGGPYEQYF
many,.,TRBJ1-2,TRBV7-9,TGTGCCAGCAGCTCAGGGGTCCTCTATGGCTACACCTTC,CASSSGVLYGYTF
many,.,TRBJ2-3,TRBV19,TGTGCCAGTAGTATCCCCTATAACACAGATACGCAGTATTTT,CASSIPYNTDTQYF
many,.,TRBJ2-7,TRBV29-1,TGCAGCGTTGAAGGTGACAGCACCTACGAGCAGTACTTC,CSVEGDSTYEQYF
once,TRBD1,TRBJ1-1,TRBV19,TGTGCCAGTAGTACCCGGACAGGGGAAGCTTTCTTT,CASSTRTGEAFF
many,TRBD2,TRBJ2-7,TRBV7-9,TGTGCCAGCGGCGGGGGACTCGGCTACGAGCAGTACTTC,CASGGGLGYEQYF
many,.,TRBJ2-3,TRBV3-1,TGTGCCAGCAGCTCGACATCAGATACGCAGTATTTT,CASSSTSDTQYF
many,TRBD1,TRBJ2-1,TRBV5-6,TGTGCCAGCAGCACCGGGACAGGGGGCTACAATGAGCAGTTCTTC,CASSTGTGGYNEQFF
many,.,TRBJ2-7,TRBV12-3/TRBV12-4,TGTGCCAGCAGTAGGGGAAGCCTCACCTACGAGCAGTACTTC,CASSRGSLTYEQYF
.,.,TRBJ2-7,TRBV20-1,TGCAGTGCTACCGACGGCGGGCTTACCGAGCAGTACTTC,CSATDGGLTEQYF
once,.,TRBJ2-7,TRBV20-1,TGCAGTGCTCGCCGAACCTACGAGCAGTACTTC,CSARRTYEQYF
few,TRBD2,TRBJ2-3,TRBV7-2,TGTGCCAGCAGCCGCGTCAGCGGGGGGGCAGCTGATACGCAGTATTTT,CASSRVSGGAADTQYF
many,.,TRBJ2-7,TRBV7-9,TGTGCCAGCAGCATTGGACATGAGCAGTACTTC,CASSIGHEQYF
.,.,TRBJ2-3,TRBV7-2,TGTGCCAGCAGCCCTTACACAGATACGCAGTATTTT,CASSPYTDTQYF
.,TRBD2,TRBJ2-1,TRBV6-6,TGTGCCAGCAGTTACCAGCTACTAGCGGGGGGGCCCAATGAGCAGTTCTTC,CASSYQLLAGGPNEQFF
many,TRBD1,TRBJ1-5,TRBV20-1,TGCAGTGCTAGTGCCGGGACAGGGGGCCAGCCCCAGCATTTT,CSASAGTGGQPQHF
many,TRBD2,TRBJ2-7,TRBV28,TGTGCCAGCAGTTCCACTCTGGGGGGGATGATCTACGAGCAGTACTTC,CASSSTLGGMIYEQYF
many,TRBD1,TRBJ1-2,TRBV6-2/TRBV6-3,TGTGCCAGCAGTTACTCGACGGACAGGCGAGGTGGCTACACCTTC,CASSYSTDRRGGYTF
few,TRBD2,TRBJ2-2,TRBV12-3/TRBV12-4,TGTGCCAGCACCCAAGGGGTCGCGGGGGGCACCGGGGAGCTGTTTTTT,CASTQGVAGGTGELFF